The 5 T cell receptor beta chains presented below share a single source sample, sequenced in a study of T cells in Graves' hyperthyroidism and ophthalmopathy (dated by TCRdb to the late 2010s). Library generation was performed with multiplex PCR. This sample was sequenced with an Illumina HiSeq 2000. TCR beta CDR3 regions were amplified from RNA transcripts. A first-round RT-PCR of the TCR CDR3 used the HTBI primer set with the Qiagen OneStep RT-PCR kit. TCRdb's own reprocessing of the public reads used fastp at Q25 and MiXCR and kept productive beta chains. Rows are unified per CDR3 protein, each entry keeping the most common DNA and genes. The sample table records a few hundred thousand distinct CDR3 sequences; more than 45% of these occur just once. The top ten clones comprise 8% to 8.5% of the sample. Sequenced sample: peripheral blood or thyroid tissue (not recorded which). The receptors were gathered from a woman aged 18 to 35 with Graves' hyperthyroidism. Donor details come from another sample of the same person, matched by shared clones.

This clonotype was found many times. This chain joins TRBV19 and TRBJ1-6; 7 bases are a match to TRBD1. This CDR3 has 14 residues. Per germline, CDR1 LNHDA and CDR2 SQIVND (reference sequence). J was trimmed by 7 bases and V by 5 bases; bases with no gene match: 5. The CDR3 bases are TGTGCCAGTAGTCGACAGGGTCAAAATTCACCCCTCCACTTT. Amino acids: CASSRQGQNSPLHF. Drawing the rest from reference TRBV19 and TRBJ1-6, the complete variable domain is DGGITQSPKYLFRKEGQNVTLSCEQNLNHDAMYWYRQDPGQGLRLIYYSQIVNDFQKGDIAEGYSVSREKKESFPLTVTSAQKNPTAFYLCASSRQGQNSPLHFGNGTRLTVT.

This rearrangement joins TRBV4-2 to TRBJ2-5, with TRBD2 matching 7 bases. CDR3 length equals 17 residues. J lost 5 bases, V lost 1 base, and 13 bases had no gene match. Germline V gives CDR1 LGHNA, CDR2 YNFKEQ. The CDR3 region has the DNA TGTGCCAGCAGCCAAGTGTTCCCTAGCGGAGGGAGGGAGACCCAGTACTTC. This encodes CASSQVFPSGGRETQYF.

This clonotype turned up a few times. The DNA for the CDR3 is TGTGCCAGCAGCCTACAGAATTCACCCCTCCACTTT. As protein: CASSLQNSPLHF. The chain joins TRBV10-3 to TRBJ1-6; D remains unclear. Per the germline V gene, CDR1 is ENHRY and CDR2 is SYGVKD. The CDR3 runs 12 residues. The V gene lost 10 bases and the J gene lost 7 bases, with 11 bases spanning the gap.

This clonotype has a count of ten or more. The chain uses TRBV15 and TRBJ2-7, with 7 nucleotides matching TRBD1. There are 14 residues in the CDR3. V shed 4 bases, J shed 0 bases, and the junction held 3 bases outside the gene matches. The germline V gene has CDR1 LNHNV and CDR2 YYDKDF (reference sequence). The CDR3 coding sequence is TGTGCCACCAGCAACAGGGGAAGCTCCTACGAGCAGTACTTC. It encodes CATSNRGSSYEQYF.

V and J are TRBV24-1 and TRBJ2-7; the D call may be TRBD1 or TRBD2 (6 bases each). The CDR3 has 15 residues. The V and J ends lost 5 bases and 3 bases respectively, with 16 bases between them. CDR1 is KGHDR, CDR2 SFDVKD, per germline. Here the CDR3 reads CATSARGAQDYEQYF. The CDR3 DNA is TGTGCCACCAGTGCTAGGGGGGCTCAGGACTACGAGCAGTACTTC.